This T cell receptor (beta chain) stems from a study of regulatory T cells. Study-level points and caveats: In CD3G-deficient patients, conventional CD4+ T cells were enriched for hydrophobic CDR3 residues at positions 6 and 7. Patient repertoires had restricted TRB V-J pairs and skewed V and J usage, most in Tregs.

Notes on this clone: Antigen: not known.

This CDR3 has 11 residues. V lost 8 bases and J lost 7, with 11 bases in between. CDR1 and CDR2 (germline): MNHNS, SASEGT. Autoimmunity was present in every CD3G-deficient patient, worse in two. Patients, 2 to 39 years old, had expanded memory T-cell proportions. Sorting split CD4+ cells into CD25-high CD127-low Tregs and CD25-low CD127-high conventional T cells. Amplification used 52 TRBV primers and 13 TRBJ primers. Only in-frame clones appear in the TCRdb table, and some are missing; sequencing was by immunoSEQ multiplex PCR. The sample consists of about 32,000 clones, around 91% of them appearing once.

Material: conventional CD4+ T cells sorted from blood. The origin of this receptor is a person aged 18-30 years with CD3G deficiency. The rearrangement uses TRBV6-1 and TRBJ1-1; no clear D gene. CDR3 nucleotide sequence: TGTGCCAGCTTAATGAAGGGTGAAGCTTTCTTT. Translation gives CASLMKGEAFF.